Here is one T cell receptor beta chain with its context. These data originate in a study of OX40 agonist ivuxolimab in advanced cancers. Study-wide context: In this cohort, patients received ivuxolimab, an agonistic anti-OX40 (CD134) antibody. Six ivuxolimab dose levels, 0.01 to 10 mg/kg, were given intravenously every 2 weeks. Three partial responders included one hepatocellular carcinoma patient and two cutaneous melanoma patients.

This CDR3 has 12 residues. Looked up from germline, CDR1 is MNHEY and CDR2 is SVGAGI. V dropped 0 bases and J dropped 6 bases, with 5 bases sitting between them. Sequenced by immunoSEQ multiplex PCR; TCRdb stores in-frame clones only, minus some. The table includes more than 35,000 clones, roughly 80% detected once. V and J are TRBV6-5 and TRBJ1-2, with unresolved D. Material: CD4+ or CD8+ T cells sorted from blood, obtained in a trial of the OX40 agonist ivuxolimab. This TCR was sampled from an adult with an advanced solid tumor such as melanoma, head and neck, liver or kidney cancer. The CDR3 region is CASSYSGDGYTF. The CDR3 DNA follows: TGTGCCAGCAGTTACTCTGGTGATGGCTACACCTTC.